Given below is one TCR beta chain in context. The data stem from a study of CD8+CD57+ T cells in acquired aplastic anemia. Profiling that covered TCR beta VDJ and CDR3 relied on genomic DNA as its template. TCRdb redid the calling of the reads with MiXCR, one entry per CDR3 protein. The data hold 150,000 to 200,000 distinct CDR3 sequences, with about half observed a single time. This CDR3 is built from 12 residues. CDR1 is SQVTM, CDR2 ANQGSEA, per germline. Trimming took 3 bases from V and 3 from J; bases not matched to a gene: 1. Those patients picked for sequencing had displayed CD8+CD57+ cell expansion on flow cytometry.

V is TRBV29-1 and J is TRBJ1-2; 7 nucleotides line up with TRBD1. Material: sorted CD4+, CD8+, or CD8+CD57+ T cells (not recorded which) from PBMCs. This clonotype was obtained from a human donor with aplastic anemia. As DNA, the CDR3 is TGCAGCGTTGACCAGGGGGACTATGGCTACACCTTC. It encodes CSVDQGDYGYTF.